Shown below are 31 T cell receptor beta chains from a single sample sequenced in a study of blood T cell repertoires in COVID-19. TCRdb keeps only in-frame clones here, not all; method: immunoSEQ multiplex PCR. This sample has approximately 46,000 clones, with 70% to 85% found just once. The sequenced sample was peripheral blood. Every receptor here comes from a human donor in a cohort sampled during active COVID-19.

CDR3 nucleotide sequence: TGTGCCAGCAGCCCTACTAGCGGAGATGAGCAGTTCTTC. It translates to CASSPTSGDEQFF. The chain links TRBV27 to TRBJ2-1; 8 positions match TRBD2. This CDR3 comprises 13 residues. Germline values: CDR1 MNHEY, CDR2 SMNVEV (reference sequence). The J segment lost 8 bases and the V segment lost 6 bases, leaving 6 bases of the junction unmatched.

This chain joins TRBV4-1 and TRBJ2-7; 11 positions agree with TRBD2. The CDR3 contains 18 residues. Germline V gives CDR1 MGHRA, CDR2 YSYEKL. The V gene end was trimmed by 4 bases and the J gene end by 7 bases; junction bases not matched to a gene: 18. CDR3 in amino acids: CASSPGTSGHQELREQYF. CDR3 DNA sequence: TGCGCCAGCAGCCCCGGGACTAGCGGACACCAAGAACTACGGGAGCAGTACTTC.

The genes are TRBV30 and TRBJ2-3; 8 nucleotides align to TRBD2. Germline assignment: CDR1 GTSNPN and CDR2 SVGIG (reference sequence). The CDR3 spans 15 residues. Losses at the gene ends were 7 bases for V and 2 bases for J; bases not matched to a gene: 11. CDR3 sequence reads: CASRETGGFTDTQYF. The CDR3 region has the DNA TGTGCCTCCCGGGAAACGGGAGGGTTCACAGATACGCAGTATTTT.

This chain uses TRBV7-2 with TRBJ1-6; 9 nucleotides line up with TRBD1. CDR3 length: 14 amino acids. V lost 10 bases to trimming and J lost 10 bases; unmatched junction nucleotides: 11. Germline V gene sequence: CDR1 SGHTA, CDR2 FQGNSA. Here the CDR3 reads CATEAGQGNSPLHF. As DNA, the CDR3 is TGTGCCACAGAGGCGGGACAGGGAAACTCACCCCTCCACTTT.

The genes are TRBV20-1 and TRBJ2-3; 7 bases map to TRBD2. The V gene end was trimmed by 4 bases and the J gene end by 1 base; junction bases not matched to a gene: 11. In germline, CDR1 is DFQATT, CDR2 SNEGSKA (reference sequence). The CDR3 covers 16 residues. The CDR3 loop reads CSATDSGLGGTDTQYF. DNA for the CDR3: TGCAGTGCTACTGACTCCGGACTAGGGGGCACAGATACGCAGTATTTT.

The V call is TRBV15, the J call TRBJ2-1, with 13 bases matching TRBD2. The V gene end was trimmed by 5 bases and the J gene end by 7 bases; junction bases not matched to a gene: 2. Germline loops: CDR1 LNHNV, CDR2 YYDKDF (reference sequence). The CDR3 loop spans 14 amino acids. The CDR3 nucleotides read TGTGCCACCAGCCTGGGACTAGCGGGAAATGAGCAGTTCTTC. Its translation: CATSLGLAGNEQFF.

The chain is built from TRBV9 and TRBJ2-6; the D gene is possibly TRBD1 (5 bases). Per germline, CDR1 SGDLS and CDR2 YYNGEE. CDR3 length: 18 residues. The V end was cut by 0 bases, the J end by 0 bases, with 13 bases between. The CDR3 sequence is CASSVVQGSNSGANVLTF. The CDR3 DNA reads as TGTGCCAGCAGCGTAGTCCAGGGTTCTAACTCTGGGGCCAACGTCCTGACTTTC.

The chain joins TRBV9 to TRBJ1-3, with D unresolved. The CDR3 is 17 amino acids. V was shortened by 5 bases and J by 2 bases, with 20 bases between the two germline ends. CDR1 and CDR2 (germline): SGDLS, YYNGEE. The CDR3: CASSPPSGVRAGNTIYF. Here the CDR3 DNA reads TGTGCCAGCAGTCCCCCCAGCGGAGTCCGCGCTGGAAACACCATATATTTT.

Here the CDR3 DNA reads TGTGCCAGCAGTCCTCCCGGGACAGCCAGCACAGATACGCAGTATTTT. It is translated as CASSPPGTASTDTQYF. This chain uses TRBV25-1 with TRBJ2-3, with 7 nucleotides matching TRBD1. The CDR3 sequence is 16 residues long. After removal of 5 bases from V and 0 bases from J, the junction contained 8 bases not matched to a gene. Looked up from germline, CDR1 is MGHDK and CDR2 is SYGVNS.

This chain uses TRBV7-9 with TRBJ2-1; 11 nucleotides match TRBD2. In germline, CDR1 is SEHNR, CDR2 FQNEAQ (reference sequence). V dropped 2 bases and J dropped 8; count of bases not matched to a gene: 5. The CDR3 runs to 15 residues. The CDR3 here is CASSLLAGGGDEQFF. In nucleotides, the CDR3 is TGTGCCAGCAGCTTATTAGCGGGAGGGGGAGATGAGCAGTTCTTC.

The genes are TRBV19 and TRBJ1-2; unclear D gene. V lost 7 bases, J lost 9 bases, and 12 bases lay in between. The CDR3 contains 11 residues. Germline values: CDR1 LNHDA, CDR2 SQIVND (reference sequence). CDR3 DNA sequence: TGTGCCAGTAACCGGGAGAGAAGCTACACCTTC. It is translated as CASNRERSYTF.

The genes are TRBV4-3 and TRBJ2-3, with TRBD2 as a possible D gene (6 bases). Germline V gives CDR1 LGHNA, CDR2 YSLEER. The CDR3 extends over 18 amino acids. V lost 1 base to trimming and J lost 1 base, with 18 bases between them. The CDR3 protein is CASSQVVTGVRGTDTQYF. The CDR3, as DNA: TGCGCCAGCAGCCAAGTGGTTACGGGAGTGCGGGGCACAGATACGCAGTATTTT.

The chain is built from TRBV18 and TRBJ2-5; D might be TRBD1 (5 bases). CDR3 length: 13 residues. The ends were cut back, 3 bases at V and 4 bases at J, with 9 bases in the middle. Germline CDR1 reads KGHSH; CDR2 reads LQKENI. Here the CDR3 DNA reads TGTGCCAGCTCACCGGGCAGGGCAGAGACCCAGTACTTC. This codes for CASSPGRAETQYF. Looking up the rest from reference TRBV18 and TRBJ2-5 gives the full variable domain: NAGVMQNPRHLVRRRGQEARLRCSPMKGHSHVYWYRQLPEEGLKFMVYLQKENIIDESGMPKERFSAEFPKEGPSILRIQQVVRGDSAAYFCASSPGRAETQYFGPGTRLLVL.

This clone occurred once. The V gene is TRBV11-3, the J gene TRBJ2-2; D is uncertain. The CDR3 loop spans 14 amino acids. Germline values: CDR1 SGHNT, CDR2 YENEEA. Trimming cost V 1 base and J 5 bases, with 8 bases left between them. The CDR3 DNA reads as TGTGCCAGCAGCTTAGTTCGGGTGACCGGGGAGCTGTTTTTT. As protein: CASSLVRVTGELFF.

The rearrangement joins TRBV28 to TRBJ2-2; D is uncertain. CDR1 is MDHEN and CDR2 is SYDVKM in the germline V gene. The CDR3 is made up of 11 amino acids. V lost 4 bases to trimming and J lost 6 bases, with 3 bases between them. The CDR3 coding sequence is TGTGCCAGCAGTTCTGCCGGGGAGCTGTTTTTT. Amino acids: CASSSAGELFF.

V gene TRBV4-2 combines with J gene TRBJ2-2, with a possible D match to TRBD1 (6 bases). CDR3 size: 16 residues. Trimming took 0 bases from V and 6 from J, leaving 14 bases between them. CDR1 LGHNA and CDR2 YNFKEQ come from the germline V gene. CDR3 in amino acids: CASSQESQGHSGELFF. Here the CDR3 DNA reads TGTGCCAGCAGCCAAGAAAGCCAGGGGCATTCCGGGGAGCTGTTTTTT.

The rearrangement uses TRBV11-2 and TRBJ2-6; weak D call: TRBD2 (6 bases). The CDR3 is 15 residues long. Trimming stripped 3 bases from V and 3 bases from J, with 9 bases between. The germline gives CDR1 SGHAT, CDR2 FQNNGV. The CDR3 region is CASSFPGVGANVLTF. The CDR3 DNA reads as TGTGCCAGCAGCTTTCCGGGGGTTGGGGCCAACGTCCTGACTTTC.

CDR3 loop: CASSYSMGPETQYF. The CDR3 region has the DNA TGTGCCAGCAGTTACTCAATGGGGCCTGAGACCCAGTACTTC. This rearrangement joins TRBV6-5 to TRBJ2-5; tentatively, D is TRBD1 (5 bases). Germline values: CDR1 MNHEY, CDR2 SVGAGI. The CDR3 extends over 14 amino acids. V was shortened by 0 bases and J by 5 bases, with 10 bases between the two germline ends.

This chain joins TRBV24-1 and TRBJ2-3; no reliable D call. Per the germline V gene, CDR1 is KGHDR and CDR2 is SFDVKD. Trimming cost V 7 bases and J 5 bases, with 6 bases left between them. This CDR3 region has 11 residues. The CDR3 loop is CATSRLDTQYF. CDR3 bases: TGTGCCACCAGCCGTTTAGATACGCAGTATTTT.

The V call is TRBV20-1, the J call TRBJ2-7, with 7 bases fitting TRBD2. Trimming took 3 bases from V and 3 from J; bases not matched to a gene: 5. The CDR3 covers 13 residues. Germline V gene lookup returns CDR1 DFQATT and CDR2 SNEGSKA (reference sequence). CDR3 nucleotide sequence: TGCAGTGCTAGTTGGCCGGGAGGCTACGAGCAGTACTTC. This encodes CSASWPGGYEQYF.

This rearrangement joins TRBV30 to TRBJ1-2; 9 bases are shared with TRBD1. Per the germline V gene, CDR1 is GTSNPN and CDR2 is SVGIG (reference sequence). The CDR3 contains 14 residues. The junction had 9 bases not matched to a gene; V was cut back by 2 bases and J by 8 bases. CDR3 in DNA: TGTGCCTGGAGTAAAGGGACCGGGACAGGGGGCTACACCTTC. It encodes CAWSKGTGTGGYTF. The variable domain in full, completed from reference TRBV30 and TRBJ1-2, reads SQTIHQWPATLVQPVGSPLSLECTVEGTSNPNLYWYRQAAGRGLQLLFYSVGIGQISSEVPQNLSASRPQDRQFILSSKKLLLSDSGFYLCAWSKGTGTGGYTFGSGTRLTVV.

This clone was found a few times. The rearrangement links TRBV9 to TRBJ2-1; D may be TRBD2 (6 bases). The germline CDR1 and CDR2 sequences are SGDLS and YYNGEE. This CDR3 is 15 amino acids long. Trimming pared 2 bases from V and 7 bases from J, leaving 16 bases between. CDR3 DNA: TGTGCCAGCAGCGTGAGCCCACTAGCTGAGAATGAGCAGTTCTTC. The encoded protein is CASSVSPLAENEQFF.

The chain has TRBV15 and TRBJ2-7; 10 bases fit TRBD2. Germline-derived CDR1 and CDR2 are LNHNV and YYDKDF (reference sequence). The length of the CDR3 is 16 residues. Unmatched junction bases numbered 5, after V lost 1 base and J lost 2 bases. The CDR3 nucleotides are TGTGCCACCAGCAGAGCTAGCGGGAGAGGCGCCTACGAGCAGTACTTC. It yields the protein CATSRASGRGAYEQYF.

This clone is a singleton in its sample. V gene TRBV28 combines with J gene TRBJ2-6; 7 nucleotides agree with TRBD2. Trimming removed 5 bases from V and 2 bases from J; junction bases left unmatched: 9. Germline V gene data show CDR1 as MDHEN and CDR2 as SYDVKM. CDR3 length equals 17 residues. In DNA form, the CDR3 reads TGTGCCAGCAGTCCCCGAGCGGGGTACCCTGGGGCCAACGTCCTGACTTTC. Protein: CASSPRAGYPGANVLTF. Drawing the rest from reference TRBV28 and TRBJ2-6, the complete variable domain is DVKVTQSSRYLVKRTGEKVFLECVQDMDHENMFWYRQDPGLGLRLIYFSYDVKMKEKGDIPEGYSVSREKKERFSLILESASTNQTSMYLCASSPRAGYPGANVLTFGAGSRLTVL.

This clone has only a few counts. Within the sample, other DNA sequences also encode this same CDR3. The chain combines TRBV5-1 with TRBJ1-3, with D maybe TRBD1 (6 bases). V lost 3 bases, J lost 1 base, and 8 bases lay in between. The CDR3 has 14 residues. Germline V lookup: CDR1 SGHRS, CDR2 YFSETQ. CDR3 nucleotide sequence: TGCGCCAGCAGCTCACAGGGTTCTGGAAACACCATATATTTT. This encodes CASSSQGSGNTIYF.

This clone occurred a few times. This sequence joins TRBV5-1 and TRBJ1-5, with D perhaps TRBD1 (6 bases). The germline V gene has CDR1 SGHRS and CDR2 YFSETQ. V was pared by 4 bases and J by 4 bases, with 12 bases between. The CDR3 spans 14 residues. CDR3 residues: CASSPGQPNQPQHF. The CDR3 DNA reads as TGCGCCAGCAGCCCTGGACAGCCAAATCAGCCCCAGCATTTT.

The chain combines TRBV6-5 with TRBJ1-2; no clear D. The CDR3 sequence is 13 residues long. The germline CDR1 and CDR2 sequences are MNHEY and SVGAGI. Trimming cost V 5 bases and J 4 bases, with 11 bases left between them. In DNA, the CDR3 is TGTGCCAGCAGTCCCATTGGGCTCTATGGCTACACCTTC. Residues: CASSPIGLYGYTF.

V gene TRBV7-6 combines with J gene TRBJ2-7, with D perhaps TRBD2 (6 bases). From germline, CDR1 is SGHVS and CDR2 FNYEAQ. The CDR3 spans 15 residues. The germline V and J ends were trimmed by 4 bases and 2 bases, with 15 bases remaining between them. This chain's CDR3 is CASSSVGGGAYEQYF. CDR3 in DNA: TGTGCCAGCAGCTCCGTGGGGGGAGGTGCCTACGAGCAGTACTTC.

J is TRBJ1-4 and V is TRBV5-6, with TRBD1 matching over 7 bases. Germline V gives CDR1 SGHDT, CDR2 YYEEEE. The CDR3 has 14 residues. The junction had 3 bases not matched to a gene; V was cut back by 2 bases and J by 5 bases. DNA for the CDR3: TGTGCCAGCAGCTTAGTACAGGGGAATGAAAAACTGTTTTTT. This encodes CASSLVQGNEKLFF.

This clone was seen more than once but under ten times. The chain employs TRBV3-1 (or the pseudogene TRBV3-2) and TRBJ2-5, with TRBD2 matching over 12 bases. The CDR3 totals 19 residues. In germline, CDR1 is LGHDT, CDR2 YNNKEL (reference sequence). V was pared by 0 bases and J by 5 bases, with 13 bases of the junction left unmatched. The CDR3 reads CASSQDSASGRAGGETQYF. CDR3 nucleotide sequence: TGTGCCAGCAGCCAAGATAGCGCTAGCGGGAGGGCCGGGGGTGAGACCCAGTACTTC.

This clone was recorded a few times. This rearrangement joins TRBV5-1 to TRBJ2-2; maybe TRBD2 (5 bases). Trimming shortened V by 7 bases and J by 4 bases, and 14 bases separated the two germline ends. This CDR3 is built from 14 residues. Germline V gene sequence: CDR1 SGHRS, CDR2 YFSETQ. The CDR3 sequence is CASFTKGATGELFF. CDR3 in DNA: TGCGCCAGCTTCACAAAGGGAGCCACCGGGGAGCTGTTTTTT.